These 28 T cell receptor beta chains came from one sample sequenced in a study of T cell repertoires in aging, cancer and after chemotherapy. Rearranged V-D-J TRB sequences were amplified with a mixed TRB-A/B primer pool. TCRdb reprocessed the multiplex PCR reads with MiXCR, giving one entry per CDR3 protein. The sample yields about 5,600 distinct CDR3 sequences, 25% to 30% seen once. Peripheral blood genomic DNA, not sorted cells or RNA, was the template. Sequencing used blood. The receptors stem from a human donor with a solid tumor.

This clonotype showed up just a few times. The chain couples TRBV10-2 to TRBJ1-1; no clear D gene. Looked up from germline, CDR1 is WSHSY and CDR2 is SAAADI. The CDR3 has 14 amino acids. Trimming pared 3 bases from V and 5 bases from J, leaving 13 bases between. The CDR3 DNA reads TGCGCCAGCAGTGAAGAGTGGGGAGGTACTGAAGCTTTCTTT. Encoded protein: CASSEEWGGTEAFF.

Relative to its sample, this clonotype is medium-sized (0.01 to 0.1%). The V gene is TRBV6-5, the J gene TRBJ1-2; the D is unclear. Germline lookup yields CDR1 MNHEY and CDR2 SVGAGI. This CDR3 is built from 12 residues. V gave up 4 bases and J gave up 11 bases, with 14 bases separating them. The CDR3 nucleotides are TGTGCCAGCAGTTCCCCCTCAACGTCGTACACCTTC. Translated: CASSSPSTSYTF.

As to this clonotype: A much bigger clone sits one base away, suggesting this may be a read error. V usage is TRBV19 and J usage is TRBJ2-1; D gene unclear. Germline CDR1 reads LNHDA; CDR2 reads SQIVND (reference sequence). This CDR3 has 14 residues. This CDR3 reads CASGPLSSYNQQFF. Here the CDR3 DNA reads TGTGCCAGTGGCCCCTTAAGCTCCTACAATCAGCAGTTCTTC.

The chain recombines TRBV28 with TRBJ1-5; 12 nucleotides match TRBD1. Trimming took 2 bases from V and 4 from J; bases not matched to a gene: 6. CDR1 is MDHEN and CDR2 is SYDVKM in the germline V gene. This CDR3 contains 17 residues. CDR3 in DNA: TGTGCCAGCAGTTTAGAGAAGGGACAGGGGGCAAATCAGCCCCAGCATTTT. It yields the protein CASSLEKGQGANQPQHF.

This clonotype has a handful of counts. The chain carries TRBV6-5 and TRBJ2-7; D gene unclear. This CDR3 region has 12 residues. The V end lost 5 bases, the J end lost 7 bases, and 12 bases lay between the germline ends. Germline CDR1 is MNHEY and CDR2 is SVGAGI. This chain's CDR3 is CASSVLSLEQYF. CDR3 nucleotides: TGTGCCAGCAGTGTGTTGAGCTTGGAGCAGTACTTC.

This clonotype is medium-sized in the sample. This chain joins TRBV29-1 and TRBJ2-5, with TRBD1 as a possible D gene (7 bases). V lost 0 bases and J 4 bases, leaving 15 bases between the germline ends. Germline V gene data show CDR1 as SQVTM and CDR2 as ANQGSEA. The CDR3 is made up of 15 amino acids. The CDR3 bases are TGCAGCGTTGAAGATTGGGCAGGGGGGCCAGAGACCCAGTACTTC. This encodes CSVEDWAGGPETQYF.

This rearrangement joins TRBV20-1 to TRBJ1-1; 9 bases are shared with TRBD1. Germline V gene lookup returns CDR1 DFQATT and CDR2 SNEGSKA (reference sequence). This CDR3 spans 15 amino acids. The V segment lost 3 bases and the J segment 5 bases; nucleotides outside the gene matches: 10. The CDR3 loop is CSARLPGQGRTEAFF. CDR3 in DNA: TGCAGTGCTAGGTTACCGGGACAGGGCCGTACTGAAGCTTTCTTT.

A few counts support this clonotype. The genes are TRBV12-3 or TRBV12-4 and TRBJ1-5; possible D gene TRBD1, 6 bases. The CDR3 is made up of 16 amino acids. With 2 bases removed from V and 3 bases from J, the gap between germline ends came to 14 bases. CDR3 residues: CASSLNWQGTNQPQHF. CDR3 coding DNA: TGTGCCAGCAGTTTAAATTGGCAGGGGACCAATCAGCCCCAGCATTTT.

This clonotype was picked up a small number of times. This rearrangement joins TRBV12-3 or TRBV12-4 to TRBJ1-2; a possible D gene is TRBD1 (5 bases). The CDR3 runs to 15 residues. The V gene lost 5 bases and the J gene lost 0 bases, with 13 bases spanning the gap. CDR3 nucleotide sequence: TGTGCCAGCAGTCTCCGGGACGGTACTAACTATGGCTACACCTTC. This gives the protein CASSLRDGTNYGYTF.

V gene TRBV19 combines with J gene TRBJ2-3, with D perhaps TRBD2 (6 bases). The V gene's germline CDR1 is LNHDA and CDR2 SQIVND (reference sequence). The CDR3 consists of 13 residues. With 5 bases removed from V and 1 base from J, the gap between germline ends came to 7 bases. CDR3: CASSWGGTDTQYF. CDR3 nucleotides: TGTGCCAGTAGTTGGGGGGGCACAGATACGCAGTATTTT.

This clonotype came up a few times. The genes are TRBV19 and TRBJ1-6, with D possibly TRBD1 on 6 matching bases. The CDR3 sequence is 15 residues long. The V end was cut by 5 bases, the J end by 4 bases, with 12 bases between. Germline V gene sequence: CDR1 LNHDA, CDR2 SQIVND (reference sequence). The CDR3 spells CASSLRTDYNSPLHF. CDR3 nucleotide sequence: TGTGCCAGTAGTCTCCGGACAGATTATAATTCACCCCTCCACTTT.

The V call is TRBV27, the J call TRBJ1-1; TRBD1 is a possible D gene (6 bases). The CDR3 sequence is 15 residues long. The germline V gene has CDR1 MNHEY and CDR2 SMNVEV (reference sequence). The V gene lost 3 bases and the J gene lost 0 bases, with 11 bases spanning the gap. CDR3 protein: CASSFGGAVNTEAFF. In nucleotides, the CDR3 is TGTGCCAGCAGTTTCGGGGGGGCGGTGAACACTGAAGCTTTCTTT.

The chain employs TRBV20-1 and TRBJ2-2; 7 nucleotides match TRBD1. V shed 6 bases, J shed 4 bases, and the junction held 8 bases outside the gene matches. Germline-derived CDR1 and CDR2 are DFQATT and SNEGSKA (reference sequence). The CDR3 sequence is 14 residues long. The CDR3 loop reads CSAEDRRSTGELFF. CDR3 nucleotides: TGCAGTGCAGAGGACAGGAGGTCCACCGGGGAGCTGTTTTTT.

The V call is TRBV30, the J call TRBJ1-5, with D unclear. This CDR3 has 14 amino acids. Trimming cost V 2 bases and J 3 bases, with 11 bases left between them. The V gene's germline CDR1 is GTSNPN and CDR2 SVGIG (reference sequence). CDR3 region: CAWSWSQHNQPQHF. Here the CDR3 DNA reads TGTGCCTGGAGTTGGTCACAGCACAATCAGCCCCAGCATTTT.

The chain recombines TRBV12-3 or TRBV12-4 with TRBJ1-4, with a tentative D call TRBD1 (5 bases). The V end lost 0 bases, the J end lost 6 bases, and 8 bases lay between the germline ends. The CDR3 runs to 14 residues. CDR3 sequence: CASSLARGDEKLFF. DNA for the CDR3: TGTGCCAGCAGTTTAGCGAGAGGGGATGAAAAACTGTTTTTT.

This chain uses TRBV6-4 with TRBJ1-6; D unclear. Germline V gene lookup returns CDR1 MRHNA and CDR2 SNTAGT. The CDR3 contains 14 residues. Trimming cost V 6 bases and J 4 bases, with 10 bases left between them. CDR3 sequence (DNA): TGTGCCAGCAGGAATCCCAATTATAATTCACCCCTCCACTTT. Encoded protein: CASRNPNYNSPLHF.

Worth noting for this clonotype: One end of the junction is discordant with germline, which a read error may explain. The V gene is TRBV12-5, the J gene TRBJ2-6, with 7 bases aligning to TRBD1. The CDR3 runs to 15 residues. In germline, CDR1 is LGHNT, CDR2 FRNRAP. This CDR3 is CASALGQSGANVLTF. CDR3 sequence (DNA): TGTGCTAGTGCTTTGGGACAGTCTGGGGCCAACGTCCTGACTTTC.

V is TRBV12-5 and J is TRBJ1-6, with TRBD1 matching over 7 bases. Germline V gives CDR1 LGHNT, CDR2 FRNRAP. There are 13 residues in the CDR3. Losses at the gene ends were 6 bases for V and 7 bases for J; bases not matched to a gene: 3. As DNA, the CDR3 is TGTGCTAGTGGGGAACAGGGGAATTCACCCCTCCACTTT. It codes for CASGEQGNSPLHF.

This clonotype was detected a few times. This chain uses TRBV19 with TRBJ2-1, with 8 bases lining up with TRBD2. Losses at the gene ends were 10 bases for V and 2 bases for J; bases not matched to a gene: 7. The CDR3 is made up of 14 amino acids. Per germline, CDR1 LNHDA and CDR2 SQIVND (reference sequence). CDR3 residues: CATSGGLTYNEQFF. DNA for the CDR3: TGTGCCACCTCGGGGGGGCTAACCTACAATGAGCAGTTCTTC.

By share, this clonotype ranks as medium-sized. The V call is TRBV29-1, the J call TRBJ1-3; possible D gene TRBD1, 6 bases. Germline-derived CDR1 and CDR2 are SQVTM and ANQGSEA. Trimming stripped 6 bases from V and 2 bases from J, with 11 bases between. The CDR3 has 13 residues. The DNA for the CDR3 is TGCAGCGTCACCGGGACACCTGGAAACACCATATATTTT. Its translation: CSVTGTPGNTIYF.

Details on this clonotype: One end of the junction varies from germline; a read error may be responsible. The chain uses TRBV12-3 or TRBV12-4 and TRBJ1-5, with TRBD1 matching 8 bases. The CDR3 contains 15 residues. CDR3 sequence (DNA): TGTGCCAGCCGACAGGGGACCTATAGCAATCAGCCCAAGCATTTT. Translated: CASRQGTYSNQPKHF.

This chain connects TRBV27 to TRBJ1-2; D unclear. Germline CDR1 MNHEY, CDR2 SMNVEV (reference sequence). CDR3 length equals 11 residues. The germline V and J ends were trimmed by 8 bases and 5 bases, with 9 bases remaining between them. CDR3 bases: TGTGCCAGCGGTCGGGGATATGGCTACACCTTC. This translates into CASGRGYGYTF.

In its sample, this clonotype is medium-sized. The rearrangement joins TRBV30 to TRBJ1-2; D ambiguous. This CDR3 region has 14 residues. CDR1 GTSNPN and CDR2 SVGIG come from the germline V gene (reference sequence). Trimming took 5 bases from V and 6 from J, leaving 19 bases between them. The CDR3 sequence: CAWVDYPHGNGYTF. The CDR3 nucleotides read TGTGCCTGGGTGGACTACCCCCATGGGAATGGCTACACCTTC. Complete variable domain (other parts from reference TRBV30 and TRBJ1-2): SQTIHQWPATLVQPVGSPLSLECTVEGTSNPNLYWYRQAAGRGLQLLFYSVGIGQISSEVPQNLSASRPQDRQFILSSKKLLLSDSGFYLCAWVDYPHGNGYTFGSGTRLTVV.

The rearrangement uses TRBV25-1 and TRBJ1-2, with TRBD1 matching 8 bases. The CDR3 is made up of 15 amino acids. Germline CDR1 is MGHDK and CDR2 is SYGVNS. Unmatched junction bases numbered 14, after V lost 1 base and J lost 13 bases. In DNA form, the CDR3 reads TGTGCCAGCAGTGAATCCGAGACAGGGGCTCTAAGTCGCACCTTC. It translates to CASSESETGALSRTF.

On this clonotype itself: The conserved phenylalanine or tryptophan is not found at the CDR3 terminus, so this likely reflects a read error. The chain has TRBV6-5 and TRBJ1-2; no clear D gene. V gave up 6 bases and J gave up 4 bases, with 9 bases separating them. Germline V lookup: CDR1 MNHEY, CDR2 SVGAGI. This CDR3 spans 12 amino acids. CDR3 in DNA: TGTGCCAGCAGGAGGGTCCCCTATGGCTACACCTAC. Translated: CASRRVPYGYTY.

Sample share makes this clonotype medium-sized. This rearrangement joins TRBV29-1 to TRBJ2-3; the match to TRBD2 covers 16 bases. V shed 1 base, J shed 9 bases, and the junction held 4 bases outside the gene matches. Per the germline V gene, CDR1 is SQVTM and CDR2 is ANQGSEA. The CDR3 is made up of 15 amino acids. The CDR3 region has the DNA TGCAGCGTTGAAGGGGGACTAGCGGGGGGGCAAACGCAGTATTTT. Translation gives CSVEGGLAGGQTQYF.

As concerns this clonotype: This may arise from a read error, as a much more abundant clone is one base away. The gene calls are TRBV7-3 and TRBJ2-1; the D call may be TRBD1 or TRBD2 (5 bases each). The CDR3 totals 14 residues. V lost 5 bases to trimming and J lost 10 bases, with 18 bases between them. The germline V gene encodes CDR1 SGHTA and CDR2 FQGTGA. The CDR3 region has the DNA TGTGCCAGCAGCCCATGTTCGGGGCGATACGAGCAGTTCTTC. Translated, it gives CASSPCSGRYEQFF.

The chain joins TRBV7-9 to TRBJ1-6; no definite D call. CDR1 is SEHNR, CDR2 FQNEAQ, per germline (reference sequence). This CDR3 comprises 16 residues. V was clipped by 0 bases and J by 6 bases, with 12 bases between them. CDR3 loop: CASSLAQSRPNSPLHF. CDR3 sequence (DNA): TGTGCCAGCAGCTTAGCGCAAAGTCGACCTAATTCACCCCTCCACTTT.